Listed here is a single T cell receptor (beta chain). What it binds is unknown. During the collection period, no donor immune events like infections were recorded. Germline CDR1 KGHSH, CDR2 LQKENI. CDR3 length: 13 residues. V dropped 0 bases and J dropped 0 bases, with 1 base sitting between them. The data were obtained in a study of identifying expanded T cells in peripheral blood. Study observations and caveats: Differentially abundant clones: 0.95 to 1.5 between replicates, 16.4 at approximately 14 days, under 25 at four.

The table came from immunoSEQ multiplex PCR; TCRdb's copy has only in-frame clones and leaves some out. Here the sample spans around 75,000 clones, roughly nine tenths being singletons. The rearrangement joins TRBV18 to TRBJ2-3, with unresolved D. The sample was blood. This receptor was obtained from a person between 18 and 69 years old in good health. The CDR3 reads CASSPPSTDTQYF. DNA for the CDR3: TGTGCCAGCTCACCACCGAGCACAGATACGCAGTATTTT.